What follows describes a single T cell receptor beta chain. Its antigen is unknown. The record originates from a study of OX40 agonist ivuxolimab in advanced cancers. Across the whole study: One hepatocellular carcinoma and a couple of cutaneous melanoma patients partially responded.

Clones were read by immunoSEQ multiplex PCR, and TCRdb kept only the in-frame ones, dropping some. The sample carries 36,000 or so clones, 88% recorded once. Study-level findings and limits: At 0.1 to 3.0 mg/kg, CD4+ and CD8+ blood T cells expanded clonally by week 6. CD8+ T cells averaged more expanded clones than CD4+.

Germline values: CDR1 MDHEN, CDR2 SYDVKM. The CDR3 extends over 15 amino acids. Trimming left V 6 bases short and J 1 base short, with 13 bases between. The sequences come from CD4+ or CD8+ T cells sorted from blood, collected in a trial of the OX40 agonist ivuxolimab. This clonotype was sampled from an adult with an advanced solid tumor such as melanoma, head and neck, liver or kidney cancer. This rearrangement joins TRBV28 to TRBJ1-5, with D possibly being TRBD1 (5 bases). Here the CDR3 DNA reads TGTGCCAGCAGGGGACCTCTATACAGCAATCAGCCCCAGCATTTT. Protein: CASRGPLYSNQPQHF.